This entry lists 25 T cell receptor beta chains sequenced from one sample in a study of human T cells and chemical hapten exposure. This sample's time point: healthy volunteer bleed at 6 weeks. Before extraction, the whole blood was not fractionated, and total RNA was taken from it. TCRdb fed the RACE reads into MiXCR, producing one record per CDR3 protein. The profile covers about 45,000 distinct CDR3 sequences, with 3% to 4.5% appearing a single time and 4.5% to 6.5% taken by the ten largest. The sample was whole blood. The receptors come from a human donor in good health. Some clones in this sample may be carry-over from other donors' samples.

This clonotype showed up just a few times. The V and J genes are TRBV20-1 and TRBJ1-2, with D perhaps matching TRBD1 (5 bases). CDR3 length: 13 amino acids. Germline V gives CDR1 DFQATT, CDR2 SNEGSKA (reference sequence). V lost 3 bases and J 4 bases, leaving 12 bases between the germline ends. The CDR3 DNA is TGCAGTGCTAGGAAAGGGGAGGGCTATGGCTACACCTTC. Translating it yields CSARKGEGYGYTF.

The rearrangement joins TRBV7-2 to TRBJ2-5; TRBD2 matches 12 bases. After removal of 4 bases from V and 4 bases from J, the junction contained 1 base not matched to a gene. CDR1 and CDR2 from the germline V gene are SGHTA and FQGNSA. CDR3 length: 14 residues. The CDR3 DNA follows: TGTGCCAGCAGCTCTAGCGGGGGGGGAGAGACCCAGTACTTC. It codes for CASSSSGGGETQYF.

This clonotype has a count of ten or more. The V and J genes are TRBV5-1 and TRBJ1-6; a possible D gene is TRBD1 (5 bases). This CDR3 contains 16 residues. Germline CDR1 and CDR2: SGHRS and YFSETQ. Deletions cut 3 bases from V and 5 bases from J, with 15 bases between. The CDR3 bases are TGCGCCAGCAGCTCCTGGGCAGGGACGAATAATTCACCCCTCCACTTT. Its protein product is CASSSWAGTNNSPLHF. Full variable domain (remainder filled in from reference TRBV5-1 and TRBJ1-6): KAGVTQTPRYLIKTRGQQVTLSCSPISGHRSVSWYQQTPGQGLQFLFEYFSETQRNKGNFPGRFSGRQFSNSRSEMNVSTLELGDSALYLCASSSWAGTNNSPLHFGNGTRLTVT.

This clonotype was counted ten times or more. CDR3 bases: TGCAGCGTTGAAGATCTGCCCGAGGGCACAGATACGCAGTATTTT. Translation gives CSVEDLPEGTDTQYF. The rearrangement links TRBV29-1 to TRBJ2-3, with D hard to call. CDR3 length: 15 residues. V shed 0 bases and J shed 1 base, with 11 bases lying between them. Germline-derived CDR1 and CDR2 are SQVTM and ANQGSEA.

This clonotype was found many times. The genes are TRBV7-2 and TRBJ2-3, with D uncertain. The V end lost 1 base, the J end lost 3 bases, and 8 bases lay between the germline ends. CDR1 and CDR2 from the germline V gene are SGHTA and FQGNSA. The CDR3 is made up of 14 amino acids. The CDR3 protein is CASSLDGHTDTQYF. The CDR3 bases are TGTGCCAGCAGCTTAGATGGTCATACAGATACGCAGTATTTT.

This clonotype was found many times. This chain uses TRBV30 with TRBJ2-1, with D perhaps matching TRBD1 or TRBD2 (5 bases each). V lost 5 bases to trimming and J lost 6 bases, with 14 bases between them. The length of the CDR3 is 13 residues. Germline CDR1 reads GTSNPN; CDR2 reads SVGIG (reference sequence). The CDR3: CAWDTSGGNEQFF. The CDR3 DNA sequence: TGTGCCTGGGATACGAGTGGGGGCAATGAGCAGTTCTTC.

This clonotype showed up just a few times. The rearrangement uses TRBV29-1 and TRBJ2-2; D unclear. The length of the CDR3 is 13 residues. V was cut by 7 bases and J by 6 bases, with 15 bases left in between. From germline, CDR1 is SQVTM and CDR2 ANQGSEA. The CDR3 region is CSARLDGAGELFF. CDR3 nucleotide sequence: TGCAGCGCGCGCCTAGATGGCGCCGGGGAGCTGTTTTTT.

This clonotype has a count of ten or more. Here the CDR3 reads CSATGSGANVLTF. CDR3 nucleotides: TGCAGTGCTACAGGGTCTGGGGCCAACGTCCTGACTTTC. This rearrangement joins TRBV20-1 to TRBJ2-6; a weak D match, TRBD1 (5 bases). V lost 4 bases and J lost 1, with 5 bases in between. The CDR3 spans 13 residues. Germline loops: CDR1 DFQATT, CDR2 SNEGSKA (reference sequence).

This clonotype appeared many times. The chain uses TRBV29-1 and TRBJ1-1, with D possibly being TRBD1 (6 bases). V was clipped by 8 bases and J by 3 bases, with 19 bases between them. This CDR3 region has 14 residues. Germline V gene lookup returns CDR1 SQVTM and CDR2 ANQGSEA. Here the CDR3 reads CSIARSRGDTEAFF. CDR3 DNA sequence: TGCAGCATCGCTCGGTCCAGGGGCGACACTGAAGCTTTCTTT.

The sample holds many counts of this clonotype. The rearrangement uses TRBV20-1 and TRBJ1-6; tentative D call: TRBD1 (5 bases). CDR1 is DFQATT and CDR2 is SNEGSKA in the germline V gene (reference sequence). V was cut by 0 bases and J by 4 bases, with 16 bases left in between. The CDR3 extends over 17 amino acids. As DNA, the CDR3 is TGCAGTGCTAGAGAGGCCCGACAGTTCAATTATAATTCACCCCTCCACTTT. It yields the protein CSAREARQFNYNSPLHF.

This clonotype has ten or more counts. The chain has TRBV6-1 and TRBJ2-1; D perhaps matches TRBD2 (6 bases). Trimming pared 7 bases from V and 0 bases from J, leaving 16 bases between. CDR1 and CDR2 from the germline V gene are MNHNS and SASEGT. The CDR3 is 16 amino acids. The DNA for the CDR3 is TGTGCCAGCATTGGGACTTCCGCTAGCTCCTACAATGAGCAGTTCTTC. It encodes CASIGTSASSYNEQFF.

This clonotype was counted at least ten times. The chain joins TRBV20-1 to TRBJ1-5; D possibly corresponds to TRBD1 (5 bases). CDR1 and CDR2 from the germline V gene are DFQATT and SNEGSKA (reference sequence). This CDR3 region has 16 residues. V lost 0 bases and J 1 base, leaving 13 bases between the germline ends. CDR3 residues: CSAREGAPWSNQPQHF. In nucleotides, the CDR3 is TGCAGTGCTAGAGAAGGGGCGCCCTGGAGCAATCAGCCCCAGCATTTT.

This clonotype was recorded at least ten times. This rearrangement joins TRBV10-3 to TRBJ2-5; 11 bases align to TRBD2. Germline V gives CDR1 ENHRY, CDR2 SYGVKD. The CDR3 is made up of 15 amino acids. V lost 9 bases, J lost 4 bases, and 10 bases stayed unmatched. The CDR3 DNA sequence: TGTGCCATTCGGGATTCCGGGACTAGCGGAGAGACCCAGTACTTC. Translated, it gives CAIRDSGTSGETQYF.

This clonotype was counted at least ten times. The chain is built from TRBV7-2 and TRBJ2-1; 9 bases fit TRBD1. Germline assignment: CDR1 SGHTA and CDR2 FQGNSA. The CDR3 covers 15 residues. V was pared by 0 bases and J by 5 bases, with 2 bases of the junction left unmatched. The CDR3 DNA reads TGTGCCAGCAGCTTAGCGGGGACAGGGAACAATGAGCAGTTCTTC. Protein sequence: CASSLAGTGNNEQFF.

This clonotype was recorded many times. The J gene is TRBJ2-1, the V gene TRBV7-9; D call uncertain. The CDR3 loop spans 15 amino acids. Germline loops: CDR1 SEHNR, CDR2 FQNEAQ (reference sequence). V was shortened by 6 bases and J by 6 bases, with 18 bases between the two germline ends. The CDR3, as DNA: TGTGCCAGCAGTTCCCAAGGCAAGAATCTCAATGAGCAGTTCTTC. Its protein product is CASSSQGKNLNEQFF.

The CDR3 DNA reads as TGTGCCAGCAGTTTAGCGCTTGGTGGGGCCCACTACGAGCAGTACTTC. As protein: CASSLALGGAHYEQYF. The chain couples TRBV12-3 or TRBV12-4 to TRBJ2-7; a weak D match, TRBD1 (5 bases). Trimming stripped 0 bases from V and 3 bases from J, with 15 bases between. The CDR3 runs to 16 residues.

This clonotype was counted many times. The gene calls are TRBV29-1 and TRBJ2-1; D might be TRBD1 or TRBD2, each matching 5 bases. CDR3 length: 14 amino acids. CDR1 and CDR2 (germline): SQVTM, ANQGSEA. V was pared by 7 bases and J by 0 bases, with 13 bases between. CDR3 DNA: TGCAGCGCTTGGGGGTCCAGCTCCTACAATGAGCAGTTCTTC. It is translated as CSAWGSSSYNEQFF.

This clonotype occurred a few times. The chain is built from TRBV7-4 and TRBJ2-4, with D unclear. V shed 5 bases and J shed 0 bases, with 14 bases lying between them. The germline V gene has CDR1 SGHVT and CDR2 SQSDAQ. There are 16 residues in the CDR3. The CDR3 DNA reads TGTGCCAGCAGCCCTCTACTGCTACTAGCCAAAAACATTCAGTACTTC. This gives the protein CASSPLLLLAKNIQYF.

This clonotype was detected only a few times. This chain uses TRBV4-1 with TRBJ2-1; 8 nucleotides agree with TRBD2. Germline V CDR1 and CDR2: MGHRA, YSYEKL. This CDR3 is 18 amino acids long. Trimming removed 1 base from V and 4 bases from J; junction bases left unmatched: 12. The chain's CDR3 is CASSQVSVKRELYNEQFF. CDR3 coding DNA: TGCGCCAGCAGCCAAGTGTCGGTCAAGCGGGAGTTATACAATGAGCAGTTCTTC.

This clonotype was counted many times. V gene TRBV7-2 combines with J gene TRBJ2-2; tentative D call: TRBD2 (5 bases). The germline V gene encodes CDR1 SGHTA and CDR2 FQGNSA. Trimming left V 0 bases short and J 5 bases short, with 10 bases between. The CDR3 sequence is 15 residues long. CDR3 in DNA: TGTGCCAGCAGCTTAGCGGGAGTGAAAACCGGGGAGCTGTTTTTT. Its translation is CASSLAGVKTGELFF.

The chain combines TRBV14 with TRBJ1-1; D remains unclear. CDR1 and CDR2 from the germline V gene are SGHDN and FVKESK. The CDR3 loop spans 13 amino acids. The V end lost 1 base, the J end lost 4 bases, and 7 bases lay between the germline ends. CDR3 sequence reads: CASSQGRGTEAFF. In DNA, the CDR3 is TGTGCCAGCAGCCAAGGACGGGGCACTGAAGCTTTCTTT.

This clonotype was detected only a few times. This chain links TRBV5-5 with TRBJ1-6, with D possibly being TRBD1 (5 bases). The germline V gene encodes CDR1 SGHKS and CDR2 YYEKEE (reference sequence). The CDR3 has 14 residues. V lost 4 bases, J lost 5 bases, and 10 bases lay in between. CDR3 in amino acids: CASSPGRNNSPLHF. The CDR3 DNA reads as TGTGCCAGCAGCCCGGGACGGAATAATTCACCCCTCCACTTT.

This clonotype was detected many times. The chain carries TRBV4-2 and TRBJ1-2; 9 nucleotides match TRBD1. V shed 1 base, J shed 4 bases, and the junction held 4 bases outside the gene matches. The CDR3 has 15 residues. Germline V gene lookup returns CDR1 LGHNA and CDR2 YNFKEQ. The CDR3 region has the DNA TGTGCCAGCAGCCAAGGGACAGGGGTCACCTATGGCTACACCTTC. Translating it yields CASSQGTGVTYGYTF.

This chain connects TRBV28 to TRBJ1-1; 8 bases are shared with TRBD1. Germline trimming cut 3 bases from V and 4 bases from J; bases unmatched to any gene: 4. CDR1 and CDR2 (germline): MDHEN, SYDVKM. The CDR3 is 14 residues long. The CDR3 region has the DNA TGTGCCAGCAGTTTCTTTACAGGGGGCACTGAAGCTTTCTTT. Protein product: CASSFFTGGTEAFF. The variable domain in full, completed from reference TRBV28 and TRBJ1-1, reads DVKVTQSSRYLVKRTGEKVFLECVQDMDHENMFWYRQDPGLGLRLIYFSYDVKMKEKGDIPEGYSVSREKKERFSLILESASTNQTSMYLCASSFFTGGTEAFFGQGTRLTVV.

This clonotype came up many times. This sequence joins TRBV7-2 and TRBJ1-6; perhaps TRBD1 as D (5 bases). The germline V gene encodes CDR1 SGHTA and CDR2 FQGNSA. There are 15 residues in the CDR3. Trimming removed 2 bases from V and 3 bases from J, with 8 bases in between. CDR3 bases: TGTGCCAGCAGCTTACAGGGTGGCTATAATTCACCCCTCCACTTT. Translation: CASSLQGGYNSPLHF.